This T cell receptor beta chain is from a study of T cell responses to AZD1222 COVID-19 vaccine. Whole-study results and caveats: Baseline testing showed seropositivity in only six AZD1222 recipients. Donors in the cohort were predominantly white British and more often female, and clonal diversity was possibly underestimated.

Some clones are missing from TCRdb's copy, which holds only in-frame ones; the method was immunoSEQ multiplex PCR. The sample has over 150,000 clones, around 90% seen once; the top ten hold roughly 4.5%. The CDR3 totals 14 residues. V lost 2 bases and J lost 6; bases outside the gene matches: 10. The germline V gene has CDR1 GTSNPN and CDR2 SVGIG (reference sequence). In regard to this clone: Its antigen remains unidentified.

The receptor was derived from an adult in good health. This specimen consisted of peripheral blood, obtained on day 0 of MenACWY control vaccination. The chain employs TRBV30 and TRBJ2-7, with 7 bases that match TRBD2. The CDR3 DNA reads TGTGCCTGGAGTCGAGGGAGGGTTTCGGGCGAGCAGTACTTC. The encoded protein is CAWSRGRVSGEQYF.